This T cell receptor beta chain was documented in a study of blood T cell repertoires in COVID-19. Using immunoSEQ multiplex PCR, the repertoire was profiled, and TCRdb retains in-frame clones only, with some absent. The profile shows about 190,000 clones, roughly 90% of them singletons. Deletions cut 3 bases from V and 11 bases from J, with 11 bases between. This CDR3 has 13 residues. Germline CDR1 SEHNR, CDR2 FQNEAQ (reference sequence). J is TRBJ1-6 and V is TRBV7-9, with D possibly being TRBD1 (5 bases). The material sequenced was peripheral blood. The receptor's source is a man in his forties with acute or convalescent COVID-19. Here the CDR3 reads CASSFTGLAPLHF. The CDR3 DNA is TGTGCCAGCAGCTTTACAGGTCTGGCACCCCTCCACTTT.